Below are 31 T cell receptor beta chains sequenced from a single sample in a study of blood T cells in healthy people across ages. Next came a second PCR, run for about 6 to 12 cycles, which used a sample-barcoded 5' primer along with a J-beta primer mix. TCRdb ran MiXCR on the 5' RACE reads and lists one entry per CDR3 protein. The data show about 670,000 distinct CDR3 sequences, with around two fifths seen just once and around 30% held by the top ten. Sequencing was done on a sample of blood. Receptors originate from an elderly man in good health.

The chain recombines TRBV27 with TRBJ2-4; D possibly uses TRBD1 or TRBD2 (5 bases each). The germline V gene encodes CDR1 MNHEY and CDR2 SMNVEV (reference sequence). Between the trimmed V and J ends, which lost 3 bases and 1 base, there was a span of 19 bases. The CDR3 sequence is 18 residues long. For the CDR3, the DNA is TGTGCCAGCAGTTTTCGGGGTGTGGACACCGGGGCCAAAAACATTCAGTACTTC. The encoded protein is CASSFRGVDTGAKNIQYF.

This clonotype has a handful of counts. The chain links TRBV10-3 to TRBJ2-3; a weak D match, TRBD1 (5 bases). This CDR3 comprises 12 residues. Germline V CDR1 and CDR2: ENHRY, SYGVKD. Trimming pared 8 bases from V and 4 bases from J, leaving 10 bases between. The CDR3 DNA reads TGTGCCATCGGGCAGGGTGCAGATACGCAGTATTTT. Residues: CAIGQGADTQYF.

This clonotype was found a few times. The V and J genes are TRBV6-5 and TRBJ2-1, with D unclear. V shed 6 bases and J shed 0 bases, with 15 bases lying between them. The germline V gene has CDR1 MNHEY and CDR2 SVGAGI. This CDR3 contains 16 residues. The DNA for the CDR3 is TGTGCCAGCAGCCACCGGTTCCCGAGCTCCTACAATGAGCAGTTCTTC. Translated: CASSHRFPSSYNEQFF.

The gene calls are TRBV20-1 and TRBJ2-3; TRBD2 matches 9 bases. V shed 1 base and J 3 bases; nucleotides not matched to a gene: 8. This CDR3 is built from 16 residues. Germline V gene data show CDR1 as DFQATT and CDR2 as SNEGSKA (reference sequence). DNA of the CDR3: TGCAGTGCTAGAGGTCCTGGGCGGGAGGGGACAGATACGCAGTATTTT. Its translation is CSARGPGREGTDTQYF.

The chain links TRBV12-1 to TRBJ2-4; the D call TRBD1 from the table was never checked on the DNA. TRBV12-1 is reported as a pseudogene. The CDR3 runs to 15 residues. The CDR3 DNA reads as TGTGCCAGCAGCCCCATGCTGCGGGGGAAAAACATTCAGTACTTC. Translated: CASSPMLRGKNIQYF.

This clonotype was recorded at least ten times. The CDR3 DNA sequence: TGTGCCAGCAGCCAGGGACAGATTACAGATACGCAGTATTTT. It encodes CASSQGQITDTQYF. The chain uses TRBV7-9 and TRBJ2-3; 7 bases line up with TRBD1. From germline, CDR1 is SEHNR and CDR2 FQNEAQ (reference sequence). The junction had 5 bases not matched to a gene; V was cut back by 5 bases and J by 3 bases. CDR3 length equals 14 residues.

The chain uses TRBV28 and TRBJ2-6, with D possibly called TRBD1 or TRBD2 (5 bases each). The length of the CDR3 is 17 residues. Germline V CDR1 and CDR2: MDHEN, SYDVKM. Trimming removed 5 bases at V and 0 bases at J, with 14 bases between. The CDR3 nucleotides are TGTGCCAGCAGTGCCGGGACGGCCCTCTCTGGGGCCAACGTCCTGACTTTC. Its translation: CASSAGTALSGANVLTF. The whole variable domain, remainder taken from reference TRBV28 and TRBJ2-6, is DVKVTQSSRYLVKRTGEKVFLECVQDMDHENMFWYRQDPGLGLRLIYFSYDVKMKEKGDIPEGYSVSREKKERFSLILESASTNQTSMYLCASSAGTALSGANVLTFGAGSRLTVL.

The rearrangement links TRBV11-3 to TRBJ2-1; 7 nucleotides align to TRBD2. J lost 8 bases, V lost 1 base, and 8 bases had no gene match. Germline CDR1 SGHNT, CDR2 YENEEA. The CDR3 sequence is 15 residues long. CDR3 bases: TGTGCCAGCAGCTTAGGCGGCGGGAGAGGGGATGAGCAGTTCTTC. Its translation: CASSLGGGRGDEQFF.

CDR3: CASSQVGVAGAGELFF. In DNA form, the CDR3 reads TGCGCCAGCAGCCAAGTAGGGGTAGCGGGAGCCGGGGAGCTGTTTTTT. J is TRBJ2-2 and V is TRBV4-3; TRBD2 aligns across 9 bases. The V and J ends lost 1 base and 6 bases, in that order; junction bases with no gene match: 6. Germline-derived CDR1 and CDR2 are LGHNA and YSLEER. CDR3 length equals 16 residues.

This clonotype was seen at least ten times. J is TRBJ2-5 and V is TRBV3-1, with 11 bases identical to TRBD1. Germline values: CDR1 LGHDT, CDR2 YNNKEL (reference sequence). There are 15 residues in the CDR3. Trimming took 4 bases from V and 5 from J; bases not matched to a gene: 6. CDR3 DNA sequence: TGTGCCAGCAGCCTTCGGACAGGGGGCGCGGAGACCCAGTACTTC. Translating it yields CASSLRTGGAETQYF.

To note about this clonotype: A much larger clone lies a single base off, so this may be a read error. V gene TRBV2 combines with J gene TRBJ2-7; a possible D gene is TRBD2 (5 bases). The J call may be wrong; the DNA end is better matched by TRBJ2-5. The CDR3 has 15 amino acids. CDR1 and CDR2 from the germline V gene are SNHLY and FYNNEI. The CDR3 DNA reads TGTGCCAGCAGTGAAGCCCAGAGGGTGCGAGAGACCCAGTACTTC. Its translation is CASSEAQRVRETQYF.

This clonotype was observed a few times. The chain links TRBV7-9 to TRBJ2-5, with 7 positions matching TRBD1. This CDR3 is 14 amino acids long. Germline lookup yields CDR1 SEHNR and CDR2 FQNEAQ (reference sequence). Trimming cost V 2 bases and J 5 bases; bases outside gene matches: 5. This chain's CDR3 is CASSLQGQNETQYF. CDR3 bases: TGTGCCAGCAGCTTACAGGGACAGAATGAGACCCAGTACTTC.

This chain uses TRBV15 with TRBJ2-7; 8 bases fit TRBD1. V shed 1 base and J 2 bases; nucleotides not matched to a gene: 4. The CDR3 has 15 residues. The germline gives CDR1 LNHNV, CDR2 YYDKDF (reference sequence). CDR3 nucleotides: TGTGCCACCAGCAGAGCAGGACAGGGCCCCTACGAGCAGTACTTC. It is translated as CATSRAGQGPYEQYF.

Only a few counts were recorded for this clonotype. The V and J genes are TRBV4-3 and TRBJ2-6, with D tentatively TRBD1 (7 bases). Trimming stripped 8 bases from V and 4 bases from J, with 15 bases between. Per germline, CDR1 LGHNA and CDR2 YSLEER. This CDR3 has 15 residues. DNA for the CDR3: TGCGCCAGCGGTTGGAGGGGGCCAGGGGCCAACGTCCTGACTTTC. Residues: CASGWRGPGANVLTF.

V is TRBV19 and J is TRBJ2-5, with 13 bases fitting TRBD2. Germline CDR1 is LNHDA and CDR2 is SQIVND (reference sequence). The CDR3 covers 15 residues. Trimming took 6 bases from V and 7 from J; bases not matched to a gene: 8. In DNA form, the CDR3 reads TGTGCCAGTAGCGAGACTAGCGGGAGGTCCAGGACCCAGTACTTC. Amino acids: CASSETSGRSRTQYF.

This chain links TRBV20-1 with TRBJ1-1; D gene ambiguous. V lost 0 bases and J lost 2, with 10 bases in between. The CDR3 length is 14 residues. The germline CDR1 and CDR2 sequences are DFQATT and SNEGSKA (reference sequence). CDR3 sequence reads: CSARDRIGNTEAFF. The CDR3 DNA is TGCAGTGCTAGAGATAGGATCGGAAACACTGAAGCTTTCTTT.

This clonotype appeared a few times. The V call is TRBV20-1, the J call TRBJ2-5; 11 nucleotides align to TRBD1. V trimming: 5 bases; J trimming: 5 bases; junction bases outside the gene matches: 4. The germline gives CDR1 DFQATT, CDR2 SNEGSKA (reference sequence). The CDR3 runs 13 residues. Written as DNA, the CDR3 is TGCAGTGCTCAAAGGGACAGGGGGGAGACCCAGTACTTC. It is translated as CSAQRDRGETQYF.

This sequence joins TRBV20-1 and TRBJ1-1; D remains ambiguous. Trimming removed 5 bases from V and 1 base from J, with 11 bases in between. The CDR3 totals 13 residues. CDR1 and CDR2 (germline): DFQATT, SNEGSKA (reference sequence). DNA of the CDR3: TGCAGTGCTCCACACACAGCGAACACTGAAGCTTTCTTT. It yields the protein CSAPHTANTEAFF.

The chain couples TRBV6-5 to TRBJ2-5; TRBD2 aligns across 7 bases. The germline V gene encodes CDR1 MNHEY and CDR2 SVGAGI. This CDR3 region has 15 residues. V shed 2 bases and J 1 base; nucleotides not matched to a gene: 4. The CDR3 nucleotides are TGTGCCAGCAGTTACGCCAGCGGGATCCAAGAGACCCAGTACTTC. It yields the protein CASSYASGIQETQYF.

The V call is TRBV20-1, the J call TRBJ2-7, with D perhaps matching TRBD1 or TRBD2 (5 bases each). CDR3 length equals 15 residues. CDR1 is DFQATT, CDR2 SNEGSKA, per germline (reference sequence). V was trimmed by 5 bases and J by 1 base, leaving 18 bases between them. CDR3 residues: CSAWGWGSGSYEQYF. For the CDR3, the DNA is TGCAGTGCTTGGGGGTGGGGATCTGGGTCCTACGAGCAGTACTTC.

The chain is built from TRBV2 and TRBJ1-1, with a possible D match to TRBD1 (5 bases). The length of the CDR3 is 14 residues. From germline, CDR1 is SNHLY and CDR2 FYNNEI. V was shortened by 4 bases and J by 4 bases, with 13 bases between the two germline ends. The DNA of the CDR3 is TGTGCCAGCAGTGTGGTTGGGGGAGCCACTGAAGCTTTCTTT. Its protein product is CASSVVGGATEAFF.

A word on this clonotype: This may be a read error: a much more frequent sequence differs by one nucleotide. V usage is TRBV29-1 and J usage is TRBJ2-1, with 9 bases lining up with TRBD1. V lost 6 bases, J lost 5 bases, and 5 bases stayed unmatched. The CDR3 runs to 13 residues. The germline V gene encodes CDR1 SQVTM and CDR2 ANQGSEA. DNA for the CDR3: TGCAGCGTGGGACAGGGAGTCCACAATGAGCAGTTCTTC. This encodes CSVGQGVHNEQFF.

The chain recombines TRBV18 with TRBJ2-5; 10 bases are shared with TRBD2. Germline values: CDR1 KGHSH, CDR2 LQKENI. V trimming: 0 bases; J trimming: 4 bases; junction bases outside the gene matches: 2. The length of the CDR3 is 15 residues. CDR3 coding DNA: TGTGCCAGCTCACCACCGGGACTAGCGATAGAGACCCAGTACTTC. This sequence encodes CASSPPGLAIETQYF.

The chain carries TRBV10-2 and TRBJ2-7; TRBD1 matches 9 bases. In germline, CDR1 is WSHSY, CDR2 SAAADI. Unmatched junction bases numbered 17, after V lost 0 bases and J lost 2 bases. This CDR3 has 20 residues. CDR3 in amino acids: CASSESRTGVLSWGTYEQYF. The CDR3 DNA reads TGCGCCAGCAGTGAGTCGCGGACAGGGGTTTTAAGCTGGGGGACCTACGAGCAGTACTTC.

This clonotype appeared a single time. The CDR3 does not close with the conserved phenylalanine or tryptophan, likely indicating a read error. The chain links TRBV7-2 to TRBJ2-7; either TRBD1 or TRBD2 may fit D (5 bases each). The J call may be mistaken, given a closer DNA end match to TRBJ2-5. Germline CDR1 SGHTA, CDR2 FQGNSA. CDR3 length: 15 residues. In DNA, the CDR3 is TGTGCCAGCAGCTCGAGGGGCGCGAGACCGGAGACCCAGTACTTA. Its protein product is CASSSRGARPETQYL.

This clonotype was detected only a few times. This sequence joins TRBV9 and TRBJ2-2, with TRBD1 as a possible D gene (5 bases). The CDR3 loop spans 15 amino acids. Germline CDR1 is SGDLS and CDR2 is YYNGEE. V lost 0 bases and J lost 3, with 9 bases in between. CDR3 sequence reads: CASSVEGHDTGELFF. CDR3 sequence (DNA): TGTGCCAGCAGCGTAGAGGGGCACGACACCGGGGAGCTGTTTTTT.

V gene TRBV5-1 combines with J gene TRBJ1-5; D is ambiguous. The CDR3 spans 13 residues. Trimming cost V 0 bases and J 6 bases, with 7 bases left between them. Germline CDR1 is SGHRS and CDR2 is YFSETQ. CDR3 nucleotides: TGCGCCAGCAGCTTGGCCCTGGGTCAGCCCCAGCATTTT. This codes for CASSLALGQPQHF.

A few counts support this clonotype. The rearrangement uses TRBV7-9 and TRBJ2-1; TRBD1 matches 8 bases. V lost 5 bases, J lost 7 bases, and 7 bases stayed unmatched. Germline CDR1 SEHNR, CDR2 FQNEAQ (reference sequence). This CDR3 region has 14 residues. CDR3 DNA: TGTGCCAGCAGCCCCTCTCAGGGGGCAAATGAGCAGTTCTTC. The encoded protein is CASSPSQGANEQFF.

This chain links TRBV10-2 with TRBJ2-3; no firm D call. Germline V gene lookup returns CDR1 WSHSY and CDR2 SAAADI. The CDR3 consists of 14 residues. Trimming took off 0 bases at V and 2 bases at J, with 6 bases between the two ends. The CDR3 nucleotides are TGCGCCAGCAGTGAGTCGGCCATCACAGATACGCAGTATTTT. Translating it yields CASSESAITDTQYF.

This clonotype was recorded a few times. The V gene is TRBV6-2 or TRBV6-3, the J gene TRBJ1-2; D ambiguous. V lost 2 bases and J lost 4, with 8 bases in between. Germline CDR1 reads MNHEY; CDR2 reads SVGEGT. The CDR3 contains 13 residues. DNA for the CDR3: TGTGCCAGCAGTTACCAACAGACCTATGGCTACACCTTC. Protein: CASSYQQTYGYTF.

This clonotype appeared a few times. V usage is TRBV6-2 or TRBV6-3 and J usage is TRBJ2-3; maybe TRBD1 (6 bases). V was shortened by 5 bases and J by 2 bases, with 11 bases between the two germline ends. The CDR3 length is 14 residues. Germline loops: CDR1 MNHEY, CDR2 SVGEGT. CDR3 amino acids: CASSPWTVTDTQYF. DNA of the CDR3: TGTGCCAGCAGTCCATGGACAGTCACAGATACGCAGTATTTT.